Listed here are 20 T cell receptor beta chains from one sample, sequenced in a study of blood T cell repertoires in COVID-19. This table comes from immunoSEQ multiplex PCR, and its TCRdb copy is limited to in-frame clones, with some not included. Of approximately 230,000 clones listed, around 90% were seen once; the top ten hold roughly 1.4%. Sequencing input: peripheral blood. These receptors were taken from an elderly man with acute or convalescent COVID-19.

J is TRBJ2-1 and V is TRBV2; TRBD2 is a possible D gene (5 bases). The CDR3 contains 15 residues. Trimming removed 6 bases from V and 2 bases from J, with 14 bases in between. The germline V gene has CDR1 SNHLY and CDR2 FYNNEI. CDR3 DNA sequence: TGTGCCAGCAGGGTATTCGGGGTCCCCTACAATGAGCAGTTCTTC. This codes for CASRVFGVPYNEQFF.

This sequence joins TRBV12-3 or TRBV12-4 and TRBJ1-2, with D perhaps TRBD1 (6 bases). The CDR3 has 13 amino acids. Deletions cut 5 bases from V and 8 bases from J, with 15 bases between. In DNA, the CDR3 is TGTGCCAGCAGTCTACAGGGCCCTGAGGGCTACACCTTC. Translation: CASSLQGPEGYTF.

The V gene is TRBV2, the J gene TRBJ1-6, with 8 bases that match TRBD1. The junction had 2 bases not matched to a gene; V was cut back by 0 bases and J by 7 bases. Germline V gene sequence: CDR1 SNHLY, CDR2 FYNNEI. This CDR3 is built from 15 residues. This CDR3 is CASSEARTGNSPLHF. CDR3 nucleotides: TGTGCCAGCAGTGAAGCGAGGACAGGGAATTCACCCCTCCACTTT.

The chain recombines TRBV6-1 with TRBJ1-2, with TRBD1 identical over 7 bases. The J segment lost 5 bases and the V segment lost 6 bases, leaving 6 bases of the junction unmatched. This CDR3 spans 13 amino acids. Germline V gene data show CDR1 as MNHNS and CDR2 as SASEGT. CDR3 residues: CASRLGTVYGYTF. The DNA for the CDR3 is TGTGCCAGCAGACTAGGGACAGTTTATGGCTACACCTTC.

This chain links TRBV6-5 with TRBJ2-7, with D perhaps TRBD2 (6 bases). CDR1 is MNHEY and CDR2 is SVGAGI in the germline V gene. V lost 6 bases and J lost 4, with 19 bases in between. This CDR3 has 15 residues. The CDR3 loop is CASSPGTLAGYEQYF. CDR3 nucleotide sequence: TGTGCCAGCAGCCCCGGGACCCTGGCGGGGTACGAGCAGTACTTC.

CDR3: CASSQTVAGAYEQYF. CDR3 coding DNA: TGTGCCAGCAGCCAGACGGTGGCGGGGGCCTACGAGCAGTACTTC. This chain connects TRBV4-2 to TRBJ2-7; 7 bases map to TRBD2. Trimming removed 3 bases from V and 2 bases from J; junction bases left unmatched: 7. The CDR3 totals 15 residues. The germline CDR1 and CDR2 sequences are LGHNA and YNFKEQ.

The rearrangement joins TRBV2 to TRBJ2-5, with TRBD1 matching over 7 bases. V lost 1 base, J lost 3 bases, and 2 bases stayed unmatched. The CDR3 totals 14 residues. The germline V gene has CDR1 SNHLY and CDR2 FYNNEI. CDR3 sequence (DNA): TGTGCCAGCAGTGAAGACAGGGGCGAAGAGACCCAGTACTTC. It yields the protein CASSEDRGEETQYF.

The V gene is TRBV18, the J gene TRBJ1-5, with a weak D call TRBD1 (6 bases). CDR1 and CDR2 (germline): KGHSH, LQKENI. The V end was cut by 0 bases, the J end by 0 bases, with 9 bases between. CDR3 length equals 16 residues. In DNA form, the CDR3 reads TGTGCCAGCTCACCACCCGGGACAAATAGCAATCAGCCCCAGCATTTT. Translation gives CASSPPGTNSNQPQHF. Combining the CDR3 with reference TRBV18 and TRBJ1-5 gives the whole variable domain NAGVMQNPRHLVRRRGQEARLRCSPMKGHSHVYWYRQLPEEGLKFMVYLQKENIIDESGMPKERFSAEFPKEGPSILRIQQVVRGDSAAYFCASSPPGTNSNQPQHFGDGTRLSIL.

This chain links TRBV28 with TRBJ2-1, with TRBD1 as a possible D gene (5 bases). CDR3 size: 13 residues. V was clipped by 5 bases and J by 6 bases, with 11 bases between them. Germline V gene lookup returns CDR1 MDHEN and CDR2 SYDVKM. The CDR3 region has the DNA TGTGCCAGCAGTGGAGCCACAGGCAATGAGCAGTTCTTC. This sequence encodes CASSGATGNEQFF. The whole variable domain, filled in from reference TRBV28 and TRBJ2-1, reads DVKVTQSSRYLVKRTGEKVFLECVQDMDHENMFWYRQDPGLGLRLIYFSYDVKMKEKGDIPEGYSVSREKKERFSLILESASTNQTSMYLCASSGATGNEQFFGPGTRLTVL.

The V call is TRBV9, the J call TRBJ2-7; no firm D call. This CDR3 region has 15 residues. Germline values: CDR1 SGDLS, CDR2 YYNGEE. V lost 0 bases and J 5 bases, leaving 15 bases between the germline ends. CDR3 in amino acids: CASSVAGGLIHEQYF. The CDR3 DNA sequence: TGTGCCAGCAGCGTAGCTGGCGGTCTTATCCACGAGCAGTACTTC. The variable domain in full, with the rest retrieved from reference TRBV9 and TRBJ2-7, is DSGVTQTPKHLITATGQRVTLRCSPRSGDLSVYWYQQSLDQGLQFLIQYYNGEERAKGNILERFSAQQFPDLHSELNLSSLELGDSALYFCASSVAGGLIHEQYFGPGTRLTVT.

V gene TRBV18 combines with J gene TRBJ1-1; D gene ambiguous. This CDR3 is 15 amino acids long. Germline V lookup: CDR1 KGHSH, CDR2 LQKENI. V shed 0 bases and J shed 7 bases, with 15 bases lying between them. CDR3 DNA sequence: TGTGCCAGCTCACCACCGGGAGAGGGAAGGCATGAAGCTTTCTTT. This gives the protein CASSPPGEGRHEAFF.

V and J are TRBV4-3 and TRBJ2-1; 9 bases fit TRBD2. After removal of 0 bases from V and 8 bases from J, the junction contained 5 bases not matched to a gene. CDR3 length: 15 residues. Germline V gives CDR1 LGHNA, CDR2 YSLEER. The CDR3 sequence: CASSQEREGSYEQFF. CDR3 nucleotide sequence: TGCGCCAGCAGCCAAGAGCGGGAGGGGTCATATGAGCAGTTCTTC.

This rearrangement joins TRBV5-1 to TRBJ2-5, with a weak D call TRBD1 (6 bases). The CDR3 totals 14 residues. The V end was cut by 4 bases, the J end by 1 base, with 11 bases between. Per germline, CDR1 SGHRS and CDR2 YFSETQ. DNA for the CDR3: TGCGCCAGCAGCCTTGGGACACCCCAAGAGACCCAGTACTTC. This gives the protein CASSLGTPQETQYF.

This chain connects TRBV5-3 to TRBJ2-6; 10 positions match TRBD2. TRBV5-3 is filed as an ORF, its function uncertain. The CDR3 loop spans 18 amino acids. The J segment lost 0 bases and the V segment lost 3 bases, leaving 6 bases of the junction unmatched. CDR3 nucleotide sequence: TGTGCCAGAAGCTCTGGACTAGCGGCGAGCTCTGGGGCCAACGTCCTGACTTTC. Translation gives CARSSGLAASSGANVLTF.

CDR3 bases: TGTGCCAGCTCACCAGTCGGGCAGGGGCCTAATTCACCCCTCCACTTT. Its translation is CASSPVGQGPNSPLHF. This rearrangement joins TRBV18 to TRBJ1-6; tentatively, D is TRBD1 (6 bases). There are 16 residues in the CDR3. Per the germline V gene, CDR1 is KGHSH and CDR2 is LQKENI. Deletions cut 2 bases from V and 6 bases from J, with 14 bases between.

The V call is TRBV9, the J call TRBJ1-6, with TRBD1 matching 10 bases. The CDR3 contains 15 residues. Unmatched junction bases numbered 4, after V lost 3 bases and J lost 7 bases. Germline CDR1 is SGDLS and CDR2 is YYNGEE. As DNA, the CDR3 is TGTGCCAGCAGCGCAGGACAGGGGGGAAATTCACCCCTCCACTTT. The encoded protein is CASSAGQGGNSPLHF.

This chain links TRBV14 with TRBJ2-3; 8 nucleotides match TRBD1. Trimming took 2 bases from V and 7 from J; bases not matched to a gene: 8. The germline gives CDR1 SGHDN, CDR2 FVKESK. The CDR3 extends over 15 amino acids. CDR3: CASSQLAGGLYTQYF. Written as DNA, the CDR3 is TGTGCCAGCAGCCAACTGGCAGGGGGCTTATATACGCAGTATTTT.

This clone showed up just a few times. The chain is built from TRBV3-1 (or the pseudogene TRBV3-2) and TRBJ1-2, with 7 bases identical to TRBD1. The CDR3 runs 14 residues. Germline-derived CDR1 and CDR2 are LGHDT and YNNKEL (reference sequence). Germline trimming cut 2 bases from V and 4 bases from J; bases unmatched to any gene: 4. Written as DNA, the CDR3 is TGTGCCAGCAGCCAACCGGACAGGCTCTATGGCTACACCTTC. This codes for CASSQPDRLYGYTF.

V gene TRBV21-1 combines with J gene TRBJ1-6; the table assigns TRBD1, which was not confirmed against the DNA. TRBV21-1 constitutes a pseudogene. CDR3 size: 16 residues. CDR3: CASSKGKGQGRSPLHF. The CDR3 region has the DNA TGTGCCAGCAGCAAAGGTAAAGGACAGGGGAGGTCACCCCTCCACTTT.

The rearrangement uses TRBV6-5 and TRBJ2-7; D unclear. The CDR3 covers 14 residues. Looked up from germline, CDR1 is MNHEY and CDR2 is SVGAGI. The ends were cut back, 2 bases at V and 2 bases at J, with 10 bases in the middle. The CDR3: CASSYRESAYEQYF. The DNA for the CDR3 is TGTGCCAGCAGTTACCGTGAGTCTGCCTACGAGCAGTACTTC.